This TCR beta chain comes out of a study of cytomegalovirus exposure and HLA in healthy donors. Study at large: Both the roughly 120 validation repertoires and the roughly 640 first-cohort repertoires used the same platform, as reported by a later analysis.

This clone was counted only a few times. The target antigen is unknown. Germline V lookup: CDR1 SGHVS, CDR2 FQNEAQ. This CDR3 spans 13 amino acids. The junction had 3 bases not matched to a gene; V was cut back by 5 bases and J by 8 bases. Some clones are missing from TCRdb's copy, which holds only in-frame ones; the method was immunoSEQ multiplex PCR. The sample lists about 130,000 clones, roughly nine tenths occurring once. Findings and caveats of the study: Generally TCR sequences proved uncommon, though certain public TCRs appeared in numerous donors. Among the CMV-associated chains, a few were confirmed in vitro as specific for CMV antigens.

J is TRBJ1-6 and V is TRBV7-8, with 7 nucleotides matching TRBD1. Specimen: PBMCs. This TCR was sampled from a woman between 18 and 30 years old in good health and CMV-seronegative. The CDR3 bases are TGTGCCAGCAGCCGGGACAGAGATTCACCCCTCCACTTT. Protein product: CASSRDRDSPLHF.